Reported below is one T cell receptor (beta chain). Antigen unknown. This sample is drawn from a study of beta chain features in type 1 diabetes. Study-level points and caveats: People with Type 1 diabetes carried modestly yet significantly shorter TCRB CDR3s in all four CD4+ subsets. Patients' naive, central memory and regulatory TCRB repertoires appeared more alike than those of healthy donors. When VDJ junctions were examined, type 1 diabetes patients showed fewer insertions and more deletions.

V trimming: 4 bases; J trimming: 0 bases; junction bases outside the gene matches: 6. In germline, CDR1 is MDHEN, CDR2 SYDVKM. This CDR3 contains 17 residues. Reverse transcribing all isolated RNA meant expressed TCRB transcripts were sequenced. Assay used: immunoSEQ multiplex PCR; TCRdb lists only in-frame clones, some missing. The sample records a few hundred thousand clones, about 29% being singletons. This clonotype was sampled from a man aged 18-30 years in good health. Material: naive CD4+ T cells from blood. The rearrangement uses TRBV28 and TRBJ2-3; 11 bases are a match to TRBD2. The CDR3 loop is CASSWLAGGRSTDTQYF. In DNA form, the CDR3 reads TGTGCCAGCAGTTGGCTAGCGGGAGGTCGAAGCACAGATACGCAGTATTTT.